The rows below give T cell receptor beta chains drawn from one sample of a study of control samples from healthy donors and cancer patients. Libraries were prepared by immunoSEQ multiplex PCR; TCRdb keeps only in-frame clonotypes and omits some of them. The table records 95,000 to 150,000 clones, 80% to 95% of them present only once. Sequencing was performed on PBMCs. Receptors were obtained from a man at least 80 years old with head and neck cancer. Each CDR3 is given with its conserved first and last residue. The D gene is left open where the match is weak. Clone sizes are given selectively: once, few, many, or a class where the clone is expanded.

>TRBV7-9|.|.|TRBJ1-2|13
TGTGCCAGCAGCTTAGGGCCCGCCGGGGGCTACACCTTC
CASSLGPAGGYTF
>TRBV5-1|.|.|TRBJ2-3|15
TGCGCCAGCAGCTCACTGGCCGAGGGGGGAGATACGCAGTATTTT
CASSSLAEGGDTQYF
>TRBV6-5|.|.|TRBJ2-7|13
TGTGCCAGCAGACGAGGACGGACCTACGAGCAGTACTTC
CASRRGRTYEQYF
>TRBV4-3|TRBD1|.|TRBJ1-1|15
TGCGCCAGCAGCCAAGATAGGGACAGGGGAACCCGGGCTTTCTTT
CASSQDRDRGTRAFF
>TRBV30|.|few|TRBJ1-3|15
TGTGCCTGGAGTCGCGACAGGTCTTCTGGAAACACCATATATTTT
CAWSRDRSSGNTIYF
>TRBV18|TRBD1|.|TRBJ1-1|14
TGTGCCAGCTCACCTGGACAGGGTAAGACTGAAGCTTTCTTT
CASSPGQGKTEAFF
>TRBV6-5|.|.|TRBJ1-3|15
TGTGCCAGCAGGCAGACACATAACTCTGGAAACACCATATATTTT
CASRQTHNSGNTIYF
>TRBV6-5|TRBD1|.|TRBJ2-3|14
TGTGCCAGCGACCCGGGACAGGGGAGTGATACGCAGTATTTT
CASDPGQGSDTQYF
>TRBV6-1|.|.|TRBJ1-5|17
TGTGCCAGCAGTGAAGGGCGGAGGGACTATAGCAATCAGCCCCAGCATTTT
CASSEGRRDYSNQPQHF
>TRBV18|TRBD1|.|TRBJ2-5|14
TGTGCCAGCTCACCCCGACAGGGTACTGAGACCCAGTACTTC
CASSPRQGTETQYF
>TRBV5-8|TRBD1|.|TRBJ1-1|14
TGTGCCAGCAGCTTGGCCGGGACAGGGATGGGAGCTTTCTTT
CASSLAGTGMGAFF
>TRBV24-1|.|.|TRBJ2-7|12
TGTGCCACCAGTGATGGTGGTTACGAGCAGTACTTC
CATSDGGYEQYF
>TRBV4-3|TRBD1|.|TRBJ1-2|14
TGCGCCAGCAGCTCGGCCTTGACAGGGAACGGCTACACCTTC
CASSSALTGNGYTF
>TRBV27|TRBD2|once|TRBJ2-3|15
TGTGCCAGCAGTTTCGGGGGGACTAGCGGGAGAACGCAGTATTTT
CASSFGGTSGRTQYF
>TRBV6-4|.|.|TRBJ2-2|15
TGTGCCAGCAGTGAGTGGGGGTTGGCCACCGGGGAGCTGTTTTTT
CASSEWGLATGELFF
>TRBV7-8|.|.|TRBJ2-7|14
TGTGCCAGCAGCTTACTAGACGGCCCCTACGAGCAGTACTTC
CASSLLDGPYEQYF
>TRBV6-1|.|.|TRBJ1-5|15
TGTGCCAGCAGTGAAGCGTTAATACGGGCTCAGCCCCAGCATTTT
CASSEALIRAQPQHF
>TRBV7-2|.|once|TRBJ2-2|15
TGTGCCAGCAGCCCGGGACCGACGAACACCGGGGAGCTGTTTTTT
CASSPGPTNTGELFF
>TRBV7-7|TRBD1|.|TRBJ1-1|16
TGTGCCAGCAGCTCCCGGGACTCTCAGGGGGGCTGGGAAGCTTTCTTT
CASSSRDSQGGWEAFF
>TRBV30|TRBD2|.|TRBJ2-1|14
TGTGCCTGGAGTCGTCTAGCGGATTACAATGAGCAGTTCTTC
CAWSRLADYNEQFF
>TRBV2|TRBD1|.|TRBJ1-1|16
TGTGCCAGCACTGGACAGGGGGGTGTGGTGAACACTGAAGCTTTCTTT
CASTGQGGVVNTEAFF
>TRBV6-5|TRBD1|.|TRBJ1-6|13
TGTGCCAGCAAGACAGGGCTCAATTCACCCCTCCACTTT
CASKTGLNSPLHF
>TRBV7-9|.|few|TRBJ1-2|16
TGTGCCAGCAGCTTAATTTTAGGCCGGGCCGTCTATGGCTACACCTTC
CASSLILGRAVYGYTF
>TRBV19|.|few|TRBJ1-1|13
TGTGCCAGTAGTATTCTTGGCAGCCAGATAGCTTTCTTT
CASSILGSQIAFF
>TRBV5-1|.|.|TRBJ2-7|16
TGCGCCAGCAGCCCTCCCGGCGTGCAGGGTCCCTACGAGCAGTACTTC
CASSPPGVQGPYEQYF
>TRBV18|.|.|TRBJ2-7|12
TGTGCCAGCTCACCACTCGACAGCGAGCAGTACTTC
CASSPLDSEQYF
>TRBV27|.|.|TRBJ2-6|13
TGTGCCAGCAGGGTGCTCGGGGCCAACGTCCTGACTTTC
CASRVLGANVLTF
>TRBV10-1|.|.|TRBJ2-7|12
TGCGCCAGCAGTCCTAACTCCTACGAGCAGTACTTC
CASSPNSYEQYF
>TRBV12-5|.|.|TRBJ2-7|14
TGTGCTAGTGGTTTGATAGGGATACGCTACGAGCAGTACTTC
CASGLIGIRYEQYF
>TRBV15|.|.|TRBJ1-1|13
TGTGCCACCAGCAGAGCTAACCAGGTTCAGGCTTTCTTT
CATSRANQVQAFF
>TRBV21-1|.|once|TRBJ2-7|14
TGTGCCAGCAGCAATGGGGGAGGGCTGCACGAGCAGTACTTC
CASSNGGGLHEQYF
>TRBV2|TRBD2|.|TRBJ2-5|15
TGTGCCAGCAGTGAAGAGATAGCGGGGGGGGCAGCCCAGTACTTC
CASSEEIAGGAAQYF